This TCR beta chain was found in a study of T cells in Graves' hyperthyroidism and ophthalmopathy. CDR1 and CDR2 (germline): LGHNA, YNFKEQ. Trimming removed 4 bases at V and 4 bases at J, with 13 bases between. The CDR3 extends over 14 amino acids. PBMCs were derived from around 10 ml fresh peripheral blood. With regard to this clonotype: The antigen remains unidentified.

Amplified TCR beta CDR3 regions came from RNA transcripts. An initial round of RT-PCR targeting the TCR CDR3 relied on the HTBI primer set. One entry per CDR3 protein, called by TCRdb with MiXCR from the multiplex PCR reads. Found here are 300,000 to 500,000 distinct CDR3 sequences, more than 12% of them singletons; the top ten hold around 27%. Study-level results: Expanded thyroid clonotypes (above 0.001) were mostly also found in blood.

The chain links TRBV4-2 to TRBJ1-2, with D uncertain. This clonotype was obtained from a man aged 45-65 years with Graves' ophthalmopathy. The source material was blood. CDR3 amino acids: CASSPTAESYGYTF. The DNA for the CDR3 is TGTGCCAGCAGCCCTACCGCAGAAAGCTATGGCTACACCTTC.